The clone carrying this T cell receptor beta chain was counted at least ten times. Using its own MiXCR run on the RT-PCR reads, TCRdb lists one record per CDR3 protein. The repertoire holds 550,000 to 750,000 distinct CDR3 sequences, 14% seen once, with 3.6% in the top ten. Trimming took 0 bases from V and 0 from J, leaving 15 bases between them. From germline, CDR1 is SGHDT and CDR2 YYEEEE. CDR3 length: 17 residues. The TCR originated in a female donor in good health, serving as a healthy control. The V call is TRBV5-6, the J call TRBJ2-5, with a weak D call TRBD1 (6 bases). The specimen was memory CD4+ T cells from blood. The chain's CDR3 is CASSLEGGRRNQETQYF. In DNA form, the CDR3 reads TGTGCCAGCAGCTTGGAAGGGGGACGGAGGAACCAAGAGACCCAGTACTTC.